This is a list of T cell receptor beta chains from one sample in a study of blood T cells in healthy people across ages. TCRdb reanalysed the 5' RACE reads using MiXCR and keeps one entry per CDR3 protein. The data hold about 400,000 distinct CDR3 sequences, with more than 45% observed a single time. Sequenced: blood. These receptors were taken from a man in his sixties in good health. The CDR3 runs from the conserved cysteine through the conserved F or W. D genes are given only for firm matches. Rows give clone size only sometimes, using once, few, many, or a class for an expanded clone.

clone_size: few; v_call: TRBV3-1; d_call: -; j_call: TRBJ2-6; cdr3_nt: TGTGCCAGCAGCCCTCGGGCGGCTGGGGCCAACGTCCTGACTTTC; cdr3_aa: CASSPRAAGANVLTF
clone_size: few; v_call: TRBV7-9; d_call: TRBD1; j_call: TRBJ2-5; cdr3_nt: TGTACCAGCAGCCAAAGGGGACAGGTCCAAGGCGGGAAGCAGTACTTC; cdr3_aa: CTSSQRGQVQGGKQYF
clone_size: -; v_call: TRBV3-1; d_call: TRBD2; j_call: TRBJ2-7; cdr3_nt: TGTGCCAGCAGCCAGCAAGCGGGAGGCCCTTACGAGCAGTACTTC; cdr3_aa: CASSQQAGGPYEQYF
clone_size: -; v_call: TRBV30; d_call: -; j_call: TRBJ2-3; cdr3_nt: TGTGCCTGGAGTGTAGGGGGCGCGGGGTCCACAGATACGCAGTATTTT; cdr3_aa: CAWSVGGAGSTDTQYF
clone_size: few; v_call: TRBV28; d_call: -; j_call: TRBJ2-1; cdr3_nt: TGTGCCAGCAGTTGGGGGGAGTACAGGAATGAGCAGTTCTTC; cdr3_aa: CASSWGEYRNEQFF
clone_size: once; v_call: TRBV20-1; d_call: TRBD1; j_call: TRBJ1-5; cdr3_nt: TGCAGTGCGAGACAGGGGAACAATCAGCCCCAGCATTTT; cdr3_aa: CSARQGNNQPQHF
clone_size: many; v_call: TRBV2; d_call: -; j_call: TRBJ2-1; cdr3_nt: TGTGCCAGCGGGGGGACCAGAACCGTCAATGAGCAGTTCTTC; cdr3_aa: CASGGTRTVNEQFF
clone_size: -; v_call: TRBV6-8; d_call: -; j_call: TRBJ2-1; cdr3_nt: TGTGCCAGCAGTCAGCGCCCGGGTCCCCCTCACAATGAGCAGTTCTTC; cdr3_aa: CASSQRPGPPHNEQFF
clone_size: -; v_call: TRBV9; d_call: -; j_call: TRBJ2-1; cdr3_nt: TGTGCCAGCAGCGACGACGAGGGCGAGCAGTTCTTC; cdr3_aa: CASSDDEGEQFF
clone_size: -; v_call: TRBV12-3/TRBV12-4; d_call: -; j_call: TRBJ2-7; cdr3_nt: TGTGCCAGCAGTTTTCGGGACCAAGCCTACGAGCAGTACTTC; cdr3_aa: CASSFRDQAYEQYF
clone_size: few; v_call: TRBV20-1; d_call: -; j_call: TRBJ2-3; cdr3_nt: TGCAGTGCTAGCAGGGAGAGCACAGATACGCAGTATTTT; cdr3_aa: CSASRESTDTQYF
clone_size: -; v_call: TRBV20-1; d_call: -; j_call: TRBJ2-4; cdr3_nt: TGCAGTGCTCAACAAGAGGTATTCTCGCTGCAGGCCAAAAACATTCAGTACTTC; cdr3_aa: CSAQQEVFSLQAKNIQYF
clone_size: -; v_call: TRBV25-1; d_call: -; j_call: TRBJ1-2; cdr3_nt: TGTGCCAGCAAGCCGCGGCCCCCTTATGGCTACACCTTC; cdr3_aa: CASKPRPPYGYTF
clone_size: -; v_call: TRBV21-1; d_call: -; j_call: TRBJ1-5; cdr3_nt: TGTGCCAGCAGCAAAGTACTGGCGGAAAGCAATCAGCCCCAGCATTTT; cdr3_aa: CASSKVLAESNQPQHF
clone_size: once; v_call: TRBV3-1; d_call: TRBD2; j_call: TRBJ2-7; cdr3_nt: TGTGCCAGCAGCCAAGGGTCTAGCGGGACCTACGAGCAGTACTTC; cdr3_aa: CASSQGSSGTYEQYF
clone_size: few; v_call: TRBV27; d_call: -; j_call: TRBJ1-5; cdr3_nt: TGTGCCAGCAGTCCTCGGAGCAATCAGCCCCAGCATTTT; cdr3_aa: CASSPRSNQPQHF
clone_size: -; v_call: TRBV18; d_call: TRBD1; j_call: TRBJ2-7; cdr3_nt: TGTGCCAGCTCCCCAAGACAGGGAGTCTACGAGCAGTACTTC; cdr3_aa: CASSPRQGVYEQYF
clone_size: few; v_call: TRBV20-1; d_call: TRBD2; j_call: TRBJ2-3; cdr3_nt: TGCAGTGCTGTTAGTAGCGGGAGGGCCCGCACAGATACGCAGTATTTT; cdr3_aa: CSAVSSGRARTDTQYF
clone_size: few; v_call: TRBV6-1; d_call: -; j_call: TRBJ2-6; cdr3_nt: TGTGCCAGCAGTGAACTCGGGGGCCGGATGTCTGGGGCCAACGTCCTGACTTTC; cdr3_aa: CASSELGGRMSGANVLTF
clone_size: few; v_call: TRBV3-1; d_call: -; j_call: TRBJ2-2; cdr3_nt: TGTGCCAGCAGCCAAGTGGGGGGCACCGGGGAGCTGTTTTTT; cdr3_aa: CASSQVGGTGELFF
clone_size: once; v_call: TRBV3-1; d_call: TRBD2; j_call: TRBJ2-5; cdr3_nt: TGTGCCAGCAGCCGTCGGGGACTAGCGGGAGGTGAGCAGTACTTC; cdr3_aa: CASSRRGLAGGEQYF
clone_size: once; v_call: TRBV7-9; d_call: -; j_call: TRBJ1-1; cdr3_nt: TGTGCCAGCAGCCCGCGGGTCGAAGAAGCTTTCTTT; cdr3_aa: CASSPRVEEAFF
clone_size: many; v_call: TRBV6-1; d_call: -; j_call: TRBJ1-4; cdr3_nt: TGTGCCAGCAGTGAAGAGGCAGGGGTAGGAAAACTGTTTTTT; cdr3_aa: CASSEEAGVGKLFF
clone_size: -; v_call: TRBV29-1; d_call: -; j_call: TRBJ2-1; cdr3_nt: TGCAGCGTTCGCCCGCCCTCAGGGGAGAATGAGCAGTTCTTC; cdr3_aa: CSVRPPSGENEQFF